This T cell receptor beta chain is drawn from a study of cytomegalovirus exposure and HLA in healthy donors. PCR primers comprised 60 Vbeta and 13 Jbeta primers. Sequencing was performed with immunoSEQ multiplex PCR; in TCRdb, only in-frame clones are kept and a portion is missing. In the table there are about 150,000 clones, roughly 80% of which are singletons. For this clone: The antigen is not known.

Study-wide results and caveats: A later analysis found that most CMV-associated TCR beta chains appeared HLA-restricted. Later analysis identified a missense DCLRE1C variant that was linked to TCR beta V- and J-gene trimming.

The sequenced sample consisted of PBMCs. This TCR was recovered from a human donor in good health.

The DNA of the CDR3 is TGTGCCAGCTCACCATTTTGGGGGGACACTGAAGCTTTCTTT. Translated, it gives CASSPFWGDTEAFF. The V call is TRBV18, the J call TRBJ1-1, with D perhaps TRBD1 (5 bases). Trimming pared 2 bases from V and 3 bases from J, leaving 10 bases between. Germline V CDR1 and CDR2: KGHSH, LQKENI. The length of the CDR3 is 14 residues.